The clone carrying this T cell receptor beta chain was observed a handful of times. In the original processing: Amplifying reference gene primers gave estimates of nucleated cell counts. TCRdb's copy holds only in-frame clones and misses some; the assay was immunoSEQ multiplex PCR. V and J calls and clone size follow that table, whereas D and trimming were derived from the DNA. The sample records about 240,000 clones, roughly 80% being singletons. This sample is part of a study of blood T cell repertoires in COVID-19. Turning to the study itself: Sites across the United States, Italy and Spain contributed samples from acute and convalescent COVID-19.

With V trimmed by 0 bases and J by 5 bases, 6 bases remained unmatched. CDR1 and CDR2 (germline): SGDLS, YYNGEE. CDR3 length: 16 amino acids. The chain carries TRBV9 and TRBJ2-2; 8 bases map to TRBD2. This clonotype originated in a woman aged 18 to 35 with acute or convalescent COVID-19. The source material was peripheral blood. The DNA of the CDR3 is TGTGCCAGCAGCGTAGCGGGTAGCGGGAAGACCGGGGAGCTGTTTTTT. This translates into CASSVAGSGKTGELFF. The full variable domain, completed using reference TRBV9 and TRBJ2-2, is DSGVTQTPKHLITATGQRVTLRCSPRSGDLSVYWYQQSLDQGLQFLIQYYNGEERAKGNILERFSAQQFPDLHSELNLSSLELGDSALYFCASSVAGSGKTGELFFGEGSRLTVL.